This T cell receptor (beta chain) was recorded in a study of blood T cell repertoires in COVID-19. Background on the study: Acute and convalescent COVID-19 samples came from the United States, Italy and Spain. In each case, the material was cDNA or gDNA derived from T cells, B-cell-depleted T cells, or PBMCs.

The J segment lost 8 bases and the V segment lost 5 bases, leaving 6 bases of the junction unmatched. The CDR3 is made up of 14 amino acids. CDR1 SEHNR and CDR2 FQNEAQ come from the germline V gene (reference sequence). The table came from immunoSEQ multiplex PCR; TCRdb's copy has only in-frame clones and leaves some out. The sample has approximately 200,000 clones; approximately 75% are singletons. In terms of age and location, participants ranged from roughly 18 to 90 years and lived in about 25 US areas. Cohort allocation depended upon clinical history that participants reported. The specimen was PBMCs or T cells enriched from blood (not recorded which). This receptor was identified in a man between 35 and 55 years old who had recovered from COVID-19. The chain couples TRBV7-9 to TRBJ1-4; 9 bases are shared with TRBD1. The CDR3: CASSQGQGREKLFF. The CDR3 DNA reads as TGTGCCAGCAGCCAGGGACAGGGTAGGGAAAAACTGTTTTTT.